This entry features one TCR beta chain sequence. The data originate from a study of technical replicates of blood from a handful of donors. Method: immunoSEQ multiplex PCR; TCRdb's copy keeps in-frame clones and lacks some. There are some 80,000 clones in the sample; around 97% occur only once, and roughly 0.2% lies in the top ten. V was cut by 6 bases and J by 0 bases, with 11 bases left in between. The CDR3 covers 14 residues. Germline V gene lookup returns CDR1 MGHRA and CDR2 YSYEKL. Input material: T cells isolated from PBMCs. The V gene is TRBV4-1, the J gene TRBJ1-1; D remains unclear. The receptor was derived from a human donor in good health. CDR3 nucleotides: TGCGCCAGCAGTTACGAGGCCATGAACACTGAAGCTTTCTTT. Its translation is CASSYEAMNTEAFF.